This T cell receptor (beta chain) emerged from a study of shared clonotypes between healthy human individuals. Across the whole study: The study used three CD4 naive, three CD4 memory, two CD8 naive and one CD8 memory plate per donor.

It was CD45RO-negative cells, positively selected for CCR7, that made up naive CD8 cells, with terminally differentiated effector memory CD45RA+ cells excluded. A few counts support this clone. Antigen: not known. Clones were read by immunoSEQ multiplex PCR, and TCRdb kept only the in-frame ones, dropping some. This table has about 2 million clones, around 96% appearing once. Study results and limitations: Relative to their counterparts shared across all four donors, non-shared clonotypes exhibited diminished generation probabilities. Represented diversity (both genetic and exposure-history) was limited by the small number of donors.

Trimming left V 0 bases short and J 6 bases short, with 9 bases between. This CDR3 is built from 14 residues. Germline V gives CDR1 MGHRA, CDR2 YSYEKL. The receptor's source is a man younger than 35 in good health. The chain uses TRBV4-1 and TRBJ1-5, with D possibly TRBD1 on 5 matching bases. Sequenced input: naive CD8+ T cells sorted from blood. CDR3 DNA sequence: TGCGCCAGCAGCCAAGATTGGGGGGGTCAGCCCCAGCATTTT. It is translated as CASSQDWGGQPQHF.